The 27 T cell receptor beta chains listed next were all sequenced from one sample in a study of blood T cell repertoires in COVID-19 (TCRdb year 2020). Library prep was done by the immunoSEQ multiplex PCR assay. This immuneACCESS table, as held by TCRdb, lists in-frame sequences with V and J called but not all clones. Of the missing ones, under half trace to an unresolved V gene in checked studies; the others have no known cause. The sample data list roughly 250,000 clones, and 86% of these were observed just once. Of the sample, 3% to 4% falls within the top ten clones. The sequencing input was PBMCs or T cells enriched from blood (not recorded which). These receptors were taken from a woman aged 40-49 years with acute COVID-19.

The chain links TRBV5-4 to TRBJ1-1; TRBD1 is a possible D gene (6 bases). The CDR3 covers 14 residues. CDR1 SGHNT and CDR2 YYREEE come from the germline V gene (reference sequence). The V gene lost 4 bases and the J gene lost 3 bases, with 13 bases spanning the gap. The DNA of the CDR3 is TGTGCCAGCAGCGCAGGGGTCGGGGACACTGAAGCTTTCTTT. Translated, it gives CASSAGVGDTEAFF. Full variable domain (outside the CDR3, taken from reference TRBV5-4 and TRBJ1-1): ETGVTQSPTHLIKTRGQQVTLRCSSQSGHNTVSWYQQALGQGPQFIFQYYREEENGRGNFPPRFSGLQFPNYSSELNVNALELDDSALYLCASSAGVGDTEAFFGQGTRLTVV.

This chain links TRBV10-3 with TRBJ2-5; 8 nucleotides agree with TRBD2. Germline V gene sequence: CDR1 ENHRY, CDR2 SYGVKD. The CDR3 length is 13 residues. The V and J ends lost 9 bases and 2 bases, in that order; junction bases with no gene match: 5. CDR3 sequence (DNA): TGTGCCATTAATAGCGGGAATCAAGAGACCCAGTACTTC. Translating gives CAINSGNQETQYF.

V and J are TRBV3-1 (or the pseudogene TRBV3-2) and TRBJ2-7; 8 bases line up with TRBD2. The CDR3 has 15 amino acids. Per germline, CDR1 LGHDT and CDR2 YNNKEL (reference sequence). Trimming at V came to 4 bases and at J to 0 bases, leaving 5 bases not matched to a gene. The CDR3 DNA reads as TGTGCCAGCAGCCCGGGGGGGCGGGACTCCTACGAGCAGTACTTC. It codes for CASSPGGRDSYEQYF.

V gene TRBV7-2 combines with J gene TRBJ1-2, with TRBD1 identical over 9 bases. This CDR3 has 13 amino acids. V was pared by 0 bases and J by 11 bases, with 4 bases of the junction left unmatched. Germline values: CDR1 SGHTA, CDR2 FQGNSA. The CDR3: CASSLAEGQGYTF. CDR3 sequence (DNA): TGTGCCAGCAGCTTAGCTGAGGGACAGGGTTACACCTTC.

The chain carries TRBV6-9 and TRBJ2-1; D is possibly TRBD2 (5 bases). CDR1 and CDR2 (germline): MNHGY, SVAAGI. V lost 3 bases and J lost 5, with 8 bases in between. The CDR3 length is 13 residues. CDR3 DNA sequence: TGTGCCAGCAGTTACCCCGGGAACAATGAGCAGTTCTTC. Translating it yields CASSYPGNNEQFF.

This clone was recorded a few times. This chain links TRBV9 with TRBJ2-7, with 8 bases identical to TRBD1. This CDR3 region has 15 residues. The germline gives CDR1 SGDLS, CDR2 YYNGEE. The V gene end was trimmed by 4 bases and the J gene end by 1 base; junction bases not matched to a gene: 7. The CDR3 loop reads CASSTRTGLSYEQYF. DNA of the CDR3: TGTGCCAGCAGCACCCGGACAGGGTTATCCTACGAGCAGTACTTC.

The rearrangement joins TRBV5-1 to TRBJ2-3; TRBD1 agrees at 9 bases. Germline loops: CDR1 SGHRS, CDR2 YFSETQ. The CDR3 contains 15 residues. The V gene end was trimmed by 4 bases and the J gene end by 5 bases; junction bases not matched to a gene: 8. Here the CDR3 reads CASSDPGQGVDTQYF. DNA for the CDR3: TGCGCCAGCAGCGATCCGGGACAGGGAGTAGATACGCAGTATTTT.

This clone was observed once. The junction and the germline gene differ at one end; a read error may be behind it. The chain uses TRBV28 and TRBJ1-4; TRBD1 aligns across 7 bases. Germline CDR1 MDHEN, CDR2 SYDVKM. The length of the CDR3 is 13 residues. Written as DNA, the CDR3 is TGTGCCAGCAGTTTCCCGGACAGGATCAACTTAGGATTT. This translates into CASSFPDRINLGF. Full variable domain (remainder filled in from reference TRBV28 and TRBJ1-4): DVKVTQSSRYLVKRTGEKVFLECVQDMDHENMFWYRQDPGLGLRLIYFSYDVKMKEKGDIPEGYSVSREKKERFSLILESASTNQTSMYLCASSFPDRINLGFGSGTQLSVL.

The chain links TRBV19 to TRBJ2-3; D may be TRBD2 (5 bases). The V and J ends lost 4 bases and 2 bases respectively, with 7 bases between them. The CDR3 totals 13 residues. The germline V gene has CDR1 LNHDA and CDR2 SQIVND (reference sequence). In DNA form, the CDR3 reads TGTGCCAGTAGTACGACTATCACAGATACGCAGTATTTT. Its translation is CASSTTITDTQYF.

The chain links TRBV19 to TRBJ2-3; 8 bases agree with TRBD2. V gave up 5 bases and J gave up 5 bases; unmatched junction bases: 9. This CDR3 has 15 residues. CDR1 LNHDA and CDR2 SQIVND come from the germline V gene (reference sequence). The CDR3 DNA is TGTGCCAGTAGTGGTGGAGCGGGAGACGTAGATACGCAGTATTTT. It specifies CASSGGAGDVDTQYF.

This sequence joins TRBV10-3 and TRBJ2-5, with 11 bases lining up with TRBD2. Trimming at V came to 5 bases and at J to 2 bases, leaving 4 bases not matched to a gene. Germline V lookup: CDR1 ENHRY, CDR2 SYGVKD. There are 15 residues in the CDR3. For the CDR3, the DNA is TGTGCCATCAGTCCGGGACTAGCGGCTCAAGAGACCCAGTACTTC. Protein sequence: CAISPGLAAQETQYF.

The J gene is TRBJ1-4, the V gene TRBV4-1; D unresolved. In germline, CDR1 is MGHRA, CDR2 YSYEKL. The CDR3 covers 13 residues. Trimming took 1 base from V and 8 from J, leaving 8 bases between them. Here the CDR3 DNA reads TGCGCCAGCAGCCAAGGCAGGATCGAAAAACTGTTTTTT. This codes for CASSQGRIEKLFF.

The chain joins TRBV19 to TRBJ2-3, with 7 bases identical to TRBD2. This CDR3 is built from 15 residues. V was pared by 3 bases and J by 0 bases, with 3 bases of the junction left unmatched. CDR1 and CDR2 (germline): LNHDA, SQIVND (reference sequence). The CDR3 loop is CASSMSSGSTDTQYF. CDR3 sequence (DNA): TGTGCCAGTAGTATGTCTAGCGGTAGCACAGATACGCAGTATTTT.

Only one count was recorded for this clone. This chain uses TRBV7-6 with TRBJ2-1; 11 bases are a match to TRBD2. With V trimmed by 5 bases and J by 0 bases, 9 bases remained unmatched. The CDR3 extends over 18 amino acids. The germline V gene has CDR1 SGHVS and CDR2 FNYEAQ. The CDR3 region is CASSPRTSGLSSYNEQFF. The CDR3 DNA reads as TGTGCCAGCAGCCCCCGGACTAGCGGGCTCAGCTCCTACAATGAGCAGTTCTTC.

As to this clone: Other DNA sequences in the same sample also yield this CDR3. The V and J genes are TRBV19 and TRBJ2-1; D is unresolved. Germline assignment: CDR1 LNHDA and CDR2 SQIVND (reference sequence). The CDR3 runs 11 residues. Trimming shortened V by 3 bases and J by 9 bases, and 6 bases separated the two germline ends. The CDR3 DNA reads as TGTGCCAGTAGTATTGGCACTGAGCAGTTCTTC. Translating it yields CASSIGTEQFF.

The rearrangement links TRBV18 to TRBJ1-1; TRBD1 matches at 10 bases. The germline gives CDR1 KGHSH, CDR2 LQKENI. Germline trimming cut 8 bases from V and 5 bases from J; bases unmatched to any gene: 11. CDR3 length: 15 amino acids. CDR3 sequence (DNA): TGTGCCAGCGCGTCTAATCCGGGACAGGGGACTGAAGCTTTCTTT. Protein product: CASASNPGQGTEAFF.

The J gene is TRBJ1-1, the V gene TRBV18; TRBD1 is a possible D gene (6 bases). Trimming cost V 4 bases and J 1 base, with 10 bases left between them. CDR3 size: 14 residues. In germline, CDR1 is KGHSH, CDR2 LQKENI. This chain's CDR3 is CASSLDRQNTEAFF. CDR3 bases: TGTGCCAGCTCACTGGACAGACAGAACACTGAAGCTTTCTTT.

The chain couples TRBV9 to TRBJ2-1; 11 nucleotides align to TRBD2. Germline values: CDR1 SGDLS, CDR2 YYNGEE. J was trimmed by 0 bases and V by 3 bases; bases with no gene match: 8. The CDR3 runs 18 residues. This CDR3 is CASSAHSGGGSSYNEQFF. The CDR3 nucleotides are TGTGCCAGCAGCGCCCATAGCGGGGGGGGGAGCTCCTACAATGAGCAGTTCTTC.

The V gene is TRBV10-1, the J gene TRBJ2-1, with 7 bases aligning to TRBD2. The CDR3 totals 14 residues. The J segment lost 5 bases and the V segment lost 3 bases, leaving 4 bases of the junction unmatched. Per germline, CDR1 WNHNN and CDR2 SYGVQD (reference sequence). CDR3 DNA: TGCGCCAGCAGTGATCGGGGGAGGGACAATGAGCAGTTCTTC. Translation: CASSDRGRDNEQFF.

The rearrangement joins TRBV7-9 to TRBJ2-7, with D tentatively TRBD1 (6 bases). CDR3 length: 13 residues. Germline V lookup: CDR1 SEHNR, CDR2 FQNEAQ (reference sequence). V shed 0 bases and J shed 4 bases, with 7 bases lying between them. This chain's CDR3 is CASSLAQGYEQYF. In DNA, the CDR3 is TGTGCCAGCAGCTTAGCTCAGGGGTACGAGCAGTACTTC.

On this clone itself: Sequence at one end of the junction differs from germline and may be a read error. The chain joins TRBV3-1 (or the pseudogene TRBV3-2) to TRBJ1-5; 8 nucleotides match TRBD1. There are 15 residues in the CDR3. CDR1 is LGHDT and CDR2 is YNNKEL in the germline V gene (reference sequence). This CDR3 is CASSQGQGEGQPQHF. CDR3 DNA sequence: TGTGCCAGCAGTCAAGGACAGGGAGAAGGTCAGCCCCAGCATTTT.

The V call is TRBV9, the J call TRBJ2-5, with D possibly being TRBD2 (5 bases). CDR1 is SGDLS and CDR2 is YYNGEE in the germline V gene. The germline V and J ends were trimmed by 6 bases and 5 bases, with 11 bases remaining between them. The CDR3 totals 12 residues. The CDR3 here is CASNGEGETQYF. CDR3 sequence (DNA): TGTGCCAGCAACGGGGAAGGGGAGACCCAGTACTTC.

This chain joins TRBV10-3 and TRBJ1-2, with 10 bases lining up with TRBD1. Germline V gene lookup returns CDR1 ENHRY and CDR2 SYGVKD. V lost 1 base, J lost 0 bases, and 8 bases stayed unmatched. The CDR3 runs to 18 residues. CDR3 in amino acids: CAISEFSGTGEANYGYTF. CDR3 DNA: TGTGCCATCAGTGAGTTTTCCGGGACAGGGGAAGCTAACTATGGCTACACCTTC.

This clone was counted a single time. The chain has TRBV19 and TRBJ1-3, with 9 bases matching TRBD1. V shed 7 bases, J shed 1 base, and the junction held 11 bases outside the gene matches. Germline V CDR1 and CDR2: LNHDA, SQIVND (reference sequence). The CDR3 loop spans 17 amino acids. The CDR3 reads CASTPDRGSWSGNTIYF. The CDR3 DNA is TGTGCCAGTACTCCGGACAGGGGTAGTTGGTCTGGAAACACCATATATTTT.

The rearrangement links TRBV15 to TRBJ2-3, with 9 bases lining up with TRBD2. The germline gives CDR1 LNHNV, CDR2 YYDKDF (reference sequence). This CDR3 is 16 amino acids long. Trimming took 0 bases from V and 5 from J; bases not matched to a gene: 6. As DNA, the CDR3 is TGTGCCACCAGCAGAGAAGGGGTAGCGGGAGTAGATACGCAGTATTTT. Translated, it gives CATSREGVAGVDTQYF.

This clone was counted a few times. The V and J genes are TRBV6-5 and TRBJ2-5, with TRBD1 as a possible D gene (5 bases). This CDR3 is 14 amino acids long. Trimming stripped 6 bases from V and 4 bases from J, with 15 bases between. Looked up from germline, CDR1 is MNHEY and CDR2 is SVGAGI. The CDR3 DNA reads TGTGCCAGCAGCGATCCAGGGATAGCAGAGACCCAGTACTTC. Its translation: CASSDPGIAETQYF.

The V call is TRBV5-1, the J call TRBJ2-1; 14 nucleotides align to TRBD2. The CDR3 is 15 amino acids. The V and J ends lost 5 bases and 5 bases, in that order; junction bases with no gene match: 3. Germline V gene lookup returns CDR1 SGHRS and CDR2 YFSETQ. In DNA, the CDR3 is TGCGCCAGCAGGCAGGGACTAGCGGGAGACAATGAGCAGTTCTTC. Protein product: CASRQGLAGDNEQFF.